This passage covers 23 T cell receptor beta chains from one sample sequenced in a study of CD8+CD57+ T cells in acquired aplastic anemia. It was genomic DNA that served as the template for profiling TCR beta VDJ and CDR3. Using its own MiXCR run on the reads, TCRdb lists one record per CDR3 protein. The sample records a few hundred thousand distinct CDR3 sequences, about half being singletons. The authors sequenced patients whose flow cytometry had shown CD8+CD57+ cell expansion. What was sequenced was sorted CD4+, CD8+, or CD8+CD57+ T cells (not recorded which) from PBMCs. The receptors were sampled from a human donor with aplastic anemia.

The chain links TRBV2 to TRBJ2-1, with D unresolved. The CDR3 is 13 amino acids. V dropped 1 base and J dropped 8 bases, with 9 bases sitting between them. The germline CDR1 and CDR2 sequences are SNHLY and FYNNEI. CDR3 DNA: TGTGCCAGCAGTGAAGGTGCCCTTGATGAGCAGTTCTTC. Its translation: CASSEGALDEQFF.

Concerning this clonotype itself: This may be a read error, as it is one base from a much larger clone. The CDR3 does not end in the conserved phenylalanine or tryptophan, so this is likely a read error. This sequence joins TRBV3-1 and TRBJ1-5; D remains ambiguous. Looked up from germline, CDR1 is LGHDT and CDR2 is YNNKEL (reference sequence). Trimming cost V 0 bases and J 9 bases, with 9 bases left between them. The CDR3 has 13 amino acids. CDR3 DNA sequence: TGTGCCAGCAGCCAAGATCGCCAAACGCCCCAGCATCTT. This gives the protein CASSQDRQTPQHL.

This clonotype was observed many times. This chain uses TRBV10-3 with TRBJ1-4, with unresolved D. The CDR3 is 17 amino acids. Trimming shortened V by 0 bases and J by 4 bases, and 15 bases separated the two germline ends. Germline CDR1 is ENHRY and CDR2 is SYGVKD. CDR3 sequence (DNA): TGTGCCATCAGTGAGTCTTCAGGAGAACAAATTAATGAAAAACTGTTTTTT. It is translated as CAISESSGEQINEKLFF.

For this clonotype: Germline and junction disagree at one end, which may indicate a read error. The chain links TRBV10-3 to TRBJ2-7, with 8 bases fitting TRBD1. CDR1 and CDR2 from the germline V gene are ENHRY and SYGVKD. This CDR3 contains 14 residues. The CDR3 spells CAMSEDRDSYEQYF. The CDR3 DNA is TGTGCCATGAGTGAGGACAGGGATTCGTACGAGCAGTACTTC.

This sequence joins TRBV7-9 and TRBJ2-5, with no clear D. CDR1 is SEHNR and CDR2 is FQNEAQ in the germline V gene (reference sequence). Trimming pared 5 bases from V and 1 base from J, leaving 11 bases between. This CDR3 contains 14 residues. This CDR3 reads CASSPGGIQETQYF. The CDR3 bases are TGTGCCAGCAGCCCCGGCGGAATCCAAGAGACCCAGTACTTC.

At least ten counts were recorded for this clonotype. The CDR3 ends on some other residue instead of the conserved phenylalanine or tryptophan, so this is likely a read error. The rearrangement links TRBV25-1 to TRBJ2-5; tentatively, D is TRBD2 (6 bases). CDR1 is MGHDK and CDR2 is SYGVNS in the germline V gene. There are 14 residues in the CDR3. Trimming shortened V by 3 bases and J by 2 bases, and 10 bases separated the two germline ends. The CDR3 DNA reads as TGTGCCAGCAGTGAGGCTGCGGGGCAAGAGACCCAGTACCTC. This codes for CASSEAAGQETQYL.

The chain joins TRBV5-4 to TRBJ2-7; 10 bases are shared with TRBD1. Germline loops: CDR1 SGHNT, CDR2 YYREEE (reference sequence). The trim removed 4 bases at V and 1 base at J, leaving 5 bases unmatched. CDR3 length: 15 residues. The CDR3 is CASSLRDRGSYEQYF. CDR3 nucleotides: TGTGCCAGCAGCCTCAGGGACAGGGGATCCTACGAGCAGTACTTC.

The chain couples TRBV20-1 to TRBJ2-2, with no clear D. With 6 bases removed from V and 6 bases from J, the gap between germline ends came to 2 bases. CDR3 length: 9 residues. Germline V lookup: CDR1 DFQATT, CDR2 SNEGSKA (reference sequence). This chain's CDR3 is CSAAGELFF. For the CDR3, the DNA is TGCAGTGCCGCCGGGGAGCTGTTTTTT.

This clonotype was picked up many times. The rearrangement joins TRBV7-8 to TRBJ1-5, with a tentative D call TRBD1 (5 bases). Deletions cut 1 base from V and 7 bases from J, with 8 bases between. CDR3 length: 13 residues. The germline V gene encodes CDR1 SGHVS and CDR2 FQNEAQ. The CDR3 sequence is CASSLEQAQPQHF. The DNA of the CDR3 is TGTGCCAGCAGCTTAGAACAGGCCCAGCCCCAGCATTTT.

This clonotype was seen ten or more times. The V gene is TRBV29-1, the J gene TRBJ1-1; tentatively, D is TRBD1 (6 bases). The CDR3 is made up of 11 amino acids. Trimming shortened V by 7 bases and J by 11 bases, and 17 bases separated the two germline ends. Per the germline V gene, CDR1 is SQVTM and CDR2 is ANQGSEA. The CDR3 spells CSASSGAAAFF. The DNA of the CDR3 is TGCAGCGCTAGCTCAGGGGCGGCCGCTTTCTTT.

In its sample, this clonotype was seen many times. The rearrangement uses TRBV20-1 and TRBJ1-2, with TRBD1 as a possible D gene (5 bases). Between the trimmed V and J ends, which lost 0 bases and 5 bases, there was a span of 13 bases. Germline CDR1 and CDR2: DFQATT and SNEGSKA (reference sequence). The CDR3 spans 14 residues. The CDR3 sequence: CSARESGGGYGYTF. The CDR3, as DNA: TGCAGTGCTAGAGAGAGTGGGGGGGGGTATGGCTACACCTTC.

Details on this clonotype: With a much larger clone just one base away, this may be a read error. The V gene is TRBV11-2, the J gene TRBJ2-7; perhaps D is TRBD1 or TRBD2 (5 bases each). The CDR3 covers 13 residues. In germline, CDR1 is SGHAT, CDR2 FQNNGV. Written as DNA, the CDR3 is TGTGCCAGCAACCGGGACGGTTCCTACAAGCAGTACTTC. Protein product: CASNRDGSYKQYF.

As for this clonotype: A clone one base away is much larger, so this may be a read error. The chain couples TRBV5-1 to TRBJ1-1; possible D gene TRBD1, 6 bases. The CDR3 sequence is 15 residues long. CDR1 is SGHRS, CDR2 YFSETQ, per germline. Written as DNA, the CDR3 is TGCACCAGCAGCTTGGCCGGGACATCGAACACTGAAGCTTTCTTT. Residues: CTSSLAGTSNTEAFF.

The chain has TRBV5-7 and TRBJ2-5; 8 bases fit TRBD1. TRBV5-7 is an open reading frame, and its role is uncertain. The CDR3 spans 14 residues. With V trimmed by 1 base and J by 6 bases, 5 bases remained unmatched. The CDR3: CASSLQGAPKTQYF. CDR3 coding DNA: TGTGCCAGCAGCTTGCAGGGGGCTCCCAAGACCCAGTACTTC.

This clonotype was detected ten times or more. The CDR3 reads CASSRRQGDEQYF. The CDR3 DNA reads as TGCGCCAGCAGCCGTAGACAGGGTGACGAGCAGTACTTC. The chain links TRBV5-1 to TRBJ2-7; 7 nucleotides agree with TRBD1. Germline-derived CDR1 and CDR2 are SGHRS and YFSETQ. This CDR3 is 13 amino acids long. V was pared by 4 bases and J by 5 bases, with 6 bases of the junction left unmatched. Together with reference TRBV5-1 and TRBJ2-7, the CDR3 gives the full variable domain: KAGVTQTPRYLIKTRGQQVTLSCSPISGHRSVSWYQQTPGQGLQFLFEYFSETQRNKGNFPGRFSGRQFSNSRSEMNVSTLELGDSALYLCASSRRQGDEQYFGPGTRLTVT.

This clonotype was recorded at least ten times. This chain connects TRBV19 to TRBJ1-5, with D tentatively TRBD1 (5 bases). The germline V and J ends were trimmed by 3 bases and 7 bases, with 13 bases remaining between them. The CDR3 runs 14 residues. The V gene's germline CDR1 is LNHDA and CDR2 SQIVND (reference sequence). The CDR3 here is CASSISGRGQPQHF. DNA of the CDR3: TGTGCCAGTAGTATTTCGGGACGGGGACAGCCCCAGCATTTT.

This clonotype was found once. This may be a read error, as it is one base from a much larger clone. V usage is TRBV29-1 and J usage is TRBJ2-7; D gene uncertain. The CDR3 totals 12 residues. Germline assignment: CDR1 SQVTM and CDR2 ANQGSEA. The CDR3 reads CSVEEQSYEQHF. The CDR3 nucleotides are TGCAGCGTTGAAGAACAGTCCTACGAGCAGCACTTC.

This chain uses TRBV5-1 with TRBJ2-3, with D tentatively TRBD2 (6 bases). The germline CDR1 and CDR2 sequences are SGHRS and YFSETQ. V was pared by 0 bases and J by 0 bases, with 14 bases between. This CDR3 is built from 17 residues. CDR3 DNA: TGCGCCAGCAGCTTGGGGAGGGGCCGAACTAGCACAGATACGCAGTATTTT. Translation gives CASSLGRGRTSTDTQYF.

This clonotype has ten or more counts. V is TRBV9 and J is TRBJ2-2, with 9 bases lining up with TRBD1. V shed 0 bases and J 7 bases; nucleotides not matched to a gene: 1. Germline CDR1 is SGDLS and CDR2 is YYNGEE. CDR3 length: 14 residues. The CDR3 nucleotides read TGTGCCAGCAGCGTAGACAGGGGGCGCGGGGAGCTGTTTTTT. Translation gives CASSVDRGRGELFF.

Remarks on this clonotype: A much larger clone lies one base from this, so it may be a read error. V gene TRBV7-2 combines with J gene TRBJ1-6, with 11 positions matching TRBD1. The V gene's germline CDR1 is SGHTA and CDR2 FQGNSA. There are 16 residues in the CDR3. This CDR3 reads CASRKRTGGFYSPPHF. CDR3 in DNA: TGTGCCAGCAGAAAGAGGACAGGGGGCTTTTATTCACCCCCCCACTTT.

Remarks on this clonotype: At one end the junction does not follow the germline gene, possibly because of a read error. CDR3 in amino acids: CTSSLEGTGMADTQYF. The CDR3 DNA follows: TGCACCAGCAGCTTGGAAGGGACAGGGATGGCAGATACGCAGTACTTC. V and J are TRBV5-1 and TRBJ2-5; 9 positions match TRBD1. This CDR3 is 16 amino acids long. Per germline, CDR1 SGHRS and CDR2 YFSETQ.

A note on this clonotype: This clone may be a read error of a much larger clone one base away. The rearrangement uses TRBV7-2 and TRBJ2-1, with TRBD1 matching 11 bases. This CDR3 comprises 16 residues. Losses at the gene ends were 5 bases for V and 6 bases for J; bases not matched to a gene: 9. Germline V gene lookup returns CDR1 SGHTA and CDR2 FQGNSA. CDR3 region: CASSLDSGTGGNEQFF. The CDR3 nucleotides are TGTGCCAGCAGCCTTGACTCCGGGACAGGGGGCAATGAGCAGTTCTTC.

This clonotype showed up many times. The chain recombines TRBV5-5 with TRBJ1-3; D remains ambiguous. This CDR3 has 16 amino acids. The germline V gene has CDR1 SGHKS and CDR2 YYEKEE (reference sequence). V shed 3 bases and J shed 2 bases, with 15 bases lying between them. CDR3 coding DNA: TGTGCCAGCAGCTCGGTTCCCGGGATCGCTGGAAACACCATATATTTT. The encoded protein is CASSSVPGIAGNTIYF.